This record looks at one TCR beta chain sequence and its context. Which antigen it targets is not known. The input lacks base qualities; no much larger clone sits a single base away. This entry belongs to a study of blood T cell repertoires in COVID-19 (dated by TCRdb to between 2020 and 2021). About the full investigation: The collaborator samples originated in the United States, Italy and Spain and spanned the acute and convalescent phases of COVID-19. Subjects who had been exposed to COVID-19, were actively infected with it, or had recovered from it provided the deeply sampled blood TCRbeta repertoires that made up the dataset. Samples were obtained from the ongoing ImmuneRACE study (first 160 participants) and from 1,254 subjects provided by 6 global collaborators. The sample metadata nearly always contained a de-identified subject ID, COVID-19 status, age in years and sex. The prospective study material was composed of cDNA or gDNA derived from T cells, B-cell-depleted T cells, or PBMCs. The repertoires were made available in a free public database intended to serve as a resource for research on the immune response to SARS-CoV-2. Where available, HLA class I and class II types were obtained from metadata supplied by the sample provider rather than from assay-based typing.

The collaborating institutions used their own protocols to collect whole blood in K2EDTA tubes. For TCRbeta analysis, collaborators shipped samples as frozen whole blood, isolated PBMCs, or DNA extracted from either of those sample types. The immunoSEQ Assay, a bias-controlled multiplex PCR, was used to amplify TCRbeta CDR3 regions from genomic DNA. Processing in the source paper ran as follows. Nucleated cell counts per sample were estimated from amplification of reference gene primers within the assay. To quantify the absolute abundance of each unique TCRbeta CDR3 rearrangement, sequence reads were collapsed and filtered. For each sample, productive Simpson clonality was calculated by taking the square root of Simpson's diversity index across productive rearrangements. TCRdb obtained this table from immuneACCESS and retained in-frame rearrangements with V and J assigned. These tables miss some clones; where compared with another copy, unresolved V genes account for less than half of the shortfall, and the remainder is unexplained. The V and J calls and clone size come from that table; D and trimming were worked out from the DNA. A total of 95,000 to 150,000 clones appear in this sample, approximately 83% of them only once. About 4.2% of the sample is in the top ten clones.

What the work shows at the level of the full study, not this receptor alone: The quantity of clinical and demographic metadata differed by source and by participant and was supplied without curation.

From a lookup of the germline V gene, CDR1 and CDR2 are SGHTA and FQGNSA. There are 14 amino acids in the CDR3, from cysteine to phenylalanine inclusive. The only DNA kept is the CDR3, 42 bases in frame from the first base. Trimmed from V: 4 bases; trimmed from J: 5 bases; junction bases lacking a gene match: 4. The chain employs TRBV7-2 and TRBJ2-2; 7 bases in the middle match TRBD1. The sample consisted of peripheral blood. The sequence was collected from a woman aged 70-85 years with acute or convalescent COVID-19. The nucleotides are TGTGCCAGCAGCTCATTACAGGGGACCGGGGAGCTGTTTTTT. This yields the protein CASSSLQGTGELFF. Supplemented by the reference TRBV7-2 and TRBJ2-2 proteins around the CDR3, the complete variable domain is GAGVSQSPSNKVTEKGKDVELRCDPISGHTALYWYRQSLGQGLEFLIYFQGNSAPDKSGLPSDRFSAERTGGSVSTLTIQRTQQEDSAVYLCASSSLQGTGELFFGEGSRLTVL.